The 29 T cell receptor beta chains below all came from one sample that was sequenced in a study of early T cells in non-severe SARS-CoV-2 infection. From the 5' RACE reads, TCRdb called clonotypes with MiXCR, one entry per CDR3 protein. The table has over 50,000 distinct CDR3 sequences, less than 9.5% seen once; the top ten hold 4% to 5.5%. Material for sequencing was whole blood. These receptors all stem from an adult who was a healthcare worker with PCR-confirmed SARS-CoV-2 infection or an uninfected control (not recorded which).

Many counts were recorded for this clonotype. This chain uses TRBV6-6 with TRBJ1-1; tentative D call: TRBD1 (6 bases). With 6 bases removed from V and 5 bases from J, the gap between germline ends came to 19 bases. Germline values: CDR1 MNHNY, CDR2 SVGAGI (reference sequence). The CDR3 is made up of 15 amino acids. The CDR3 region is CASRHRSKGGTEAFF. Here the CDR3 DNA reads TGTGCCAGCAGACACCGTTCAAAGGGGGGGACTGAAGCTTTCTTT.

The chain couples TRBV7-2 to TRBJ1-5; weak D call: TRBD1 (6 bases). The CDR3 has 15 amino acids. V lost 0 bases to trimming and J lost 3 bases, with 9 bases between them. The germline CDR1 and CDR2 sequences are SGHTA and FQGNSA. CDR3 DNA: TGTGCCAGCAGCTTAGCACAGGGCCTCAATCAGCCCCAGCATTTT. It translates to CASSLAQGLNQPQHF. The whole variable domain, filled in from reference TRBV7-2 and TRBJ1-5, reads GAGVSQSPSNKVTEKGKDVELRCDPISGHTALYWYRQSLGQGLEFLIYFQGNSAPDKSGLPSDRFSAERTGGSVSTLTIQRTQQEDSAVYLCASSLAQGLNQPQHFGDGTRLSIL.

V and J are TRBV12-3 or TRBV12-4 and TRBJ2-5; 8 bases are shared with TRBD1. V shed 5 bases and J 5 bases; nucleotides not matched to a gene: 10. The CDR3 extends over 15 amino acids. This CDR3 reads CASSPSRGRWETQYF. CDR3 nucleotides: TGTGCCAGCAGTCCATCCAGGGGGCGTTGGGAGACCCAGTACTTC.

Ten or more counts support this clonotype. CDR3 DNA sequence: TGTGCCAGCAGTTCCGGACGTCTTGGCTACACCTTC. Amino acid sequence: CASSSGRLGYTF. The chain employs TRBV28 and TRBJ1-2; D is ambiguous. The V gene lost 4 bases and the J gene lost 7 bases, with 10 bases spanning the gap. This CDR3 is 12 amino acids long. Germline V gene lookup returns CDR1 MDHEN and CDR2 SYDVKM.

The V and J genes are TRBV20-1 and TRBJ1-1; D is ambiguous. The germline V gene encodes CDR1 DFQATT and CDR2 SNEGSKA (reference sequence). Trimming removed 3 bases from V and 12 bases from J, with 14 bases in between. This CDR3 is 11 amino acids long. CDR3: CSARLDAGSFF. In DNA form, the CDR3 reads TGCAGTGCTAGGTTGGATGCCGGTTCTTTCTTT.

This clonotype was seen only a few times. The chain carries TRBV12-3 or TRBV12-4 and TRBJ2-1, with D perhaps matching TRBD2 (6 bases). V was shortened by 7 bases and J by 0 bases, with 22 bases between the two germline ends. The CDR3 extends over 18 amino acids. Here the CDR3 DNA reads TGTGCCAGCAAACCGGGGGACTTCGTGCCGAGCTCCTACAATGAGCAGTTCTTC. Protein: CASKPGDFVPSSYNEQFF.

This clonotype was seen only a few times. The chain is built from TRBV10-2 and TRBJ2-1; TRBD2 might be the D (6 bases). The CDR3 totals 14 residues. Germline values: CDR1 WSHSY, CDR2 SAAADI. V shed 1 base and J shed 9 bases, with 13 bases lying between them. CDR3 in amino acids: CASSEFRVGGEQFF. Written as DNA, the CDR3 is TGCGCCAGCAGTGAGTTCCGAGTGGGGGGTGAGCAGTTCTTC.

This clonotype turned up a few times. The gene calls are TRBV7-2 and TRBJ2-3; no reliable D call. Trimming took off 2 bases at V and 1 base at J, with 4 bases between the two ends. The CDR3 runs 13 residues. Looked up from germline, CDR1 is SGHTA and CDR2 is FQGNSA. As DNA, the CDR3 is TGTGCCAGCAGCTTACCGGGCACAGATACGCAGTATTTT. It encodes CASSLPGTDTQYF.

This clonotype was found a few times. The chain uses TRBV9 and TRBJ1-6; the D is unclear. This CDR3 is built from 12 residues. The germline CDR1 and CDR2 sequences are SGDLS and YYNGEE. The V end lost 3 bases, the J end lost 8 bases, and 6 bases lay between the germline ends. The CDR3 protein is CASSDIDSPLHF. The CDR3 DNA reads TGTGCCAGCAGCGACATCGATTCACCCCTCCACTTT.

The rearrangement uses TRBV4-1 and TRBJ2-3; 8 nucleotides line up with TRBD2. In germline, CDR1 is MGHRA, CDR2 YSYEKL. The CDR3 extends over 16 amino acids. Trimming removed 3 bases from V and 1 base from J; junction bases left unmatched: 6. CDR3 region: CASSQRRSGGTDTQYF. The CDR3 coding sequence is TGCGCCAGCAGCCAGAGACGTAGCGGGGGCACAGATACGCAGTATTTT.

The chain uses TRBV20-1 and TRBJ2-4; 9 bases fit TRBD2. Germline lookup yields CDR1 DFQATT and CDR2 SNEGSKA (reference sequence). CDR3 size: 17 residues. Losses at the gene ends were 1 base for V and 3 bases for J; bases not matched to a gene: 10. The CDR3: CSARVSGGRGDKNIQYF. The CDR3 region has the DNA TGCAGTGCTAGAGTTAGCGGGGGCCGAGGGGACAAAAACATTCAGTACTTC.

This chain connects TRBV6-2 or TRBV6-3 to TRBJ2-5; D is perhaps TRBD1 (6 bases). The CDR3 is 12 residues long. Trimming pared 5 bases from V and 5 bases from J, leaving 9 bases between. The germline CDR1 and CDR2 sequences are MNHEY and SVGEGT. The CDR3 coding sequence is TGTGCCAGCAGTCCAGGGGACGAGACCCAGTACTTC. Protein: CASSPGDETQYF.

This clonotype was picked up a small number of times. This chain uses TRBV28 with TRBJ2-1; D not certain. CDR1 is MDHEN, CDR2 SYDVKM, per germline. The length of the CDR3 is 11 residues. Trimming took 3 bases from V and 9 from J, leaving 6 bases between them. The CDR3 protein is CASSFQSEQFF. DNA of the CDR3: TGTGCCAGCAGTTTTCAGAGTGAGCAGTTCTTC.

This clonotype was observed at least ten times. J is TRBJ2-2 and V is TRBV2, with TRBD2 matching 11 bases. This CDR3 is built from 17 residues. The germline V gene encodes CDR1 SNHLY and CDR2 FYNNEI. The ends lost 0 bases at V and 4 bases at J; junction bases unmatched: 4. The CDR3 spells CASSEAGGLAGTGELFF. The CDR3 coding sequence is TGTGCCAGCAGTGAAGCGGGCGGACTAGCGGGCACCGGGGAGCTGTTTTTT.

The CDR3 DNA reads as TGTGCCAGCAGTCCACTAGGGACAGGGAAGACAGATACGCAGTATTTT. Translated, it gives CASSPLGTGKTDTQYF. This chain connects TRBV5-6 to TRBJ2-3; TRBD1 matches at 9 bases. Losses at the gene ends were 5 bases for V and 3 bases for J; bases not matched to a gene: 10. CDR3 length: 16 amino acids. Per the germline V gene, CDR1 is SGHDT and CDR2 is YYEEEE.

The chain uses TRBV28 and TRBJ2-7; TRBD1 aligns across 7 bases. Per the germline V gene, CDR1 is MDHEN and CDR2 is SYDVKM. The CDR3 has 12 amino acids. Losses at the gene ends were 4 bases for V and 6 bases for J; bases not matched to a gene: 3. CDR3 coding DNA: TGTGCCAGCAGTTATGAGGGGGCCGAGCAGTACTTC. This encodes CASSYEGAEQYF.

V is TRBV28 and J is TRBJ2-1, with TRBD2 identical over 8 bases. Germline trimming cut 10 bases from V and 10 bases from J; bases unmatched to any gene: 12. Germline CDR1 is MDHEN and CDR2 is SYDVKM. This CDR3 is built from 13 residues. The CDR3, as DNA: TGTGCCACCCTCCAGCGGGAGAAAGGGGAGCAGTTCTTC. Amino acid sequence: CATLQREKGEQFF. Complete variable domain (other parts from reference TRBV28 and TRBJ2-1): DVKVTQSSRYLVKRTGEKVFLECVQDMDHENMFWYRQDPGLGLRLIYFSYDVKMKEKGDIPEGYSVSREKKERFSLILESASTNQTSMYLCATLQREKGEQFFGPGTRLTVL.

The V and J genes are TRBV5-1 and TRBJ2-2; D is uncertain. Germline assignment: CDR1 SGHRS and CDR2 YFSETQ. This CDR3 has 13 amino acids. V was cut by 2 bases and J by 7 bases, with 9 bases left in between. CDR3 coding DNA: TGCGCCAGCAGCTTTAATCAGATCGGGGAGCTGTTTTTT. Protein: CASSFNQIGELFF.

The chain has TRBV11-2 and TRBJ2-5; TRBD1 is a possible D gene (8 bases). The CDR3 has 15 amino acids. CDR1 and CDR2 from the germline V gene are SGHAT and FQNNGV. V dropped 5 bases and J dropped 3 bases, with 16 bases sitting between them. DNA for the CDR3: TGTGCCAGCAGCACCCACAGGGGGAGGGAAGAGACCCAGTACTTC. This codes for CASSTHRGREETQYF. The whole variable domain, remainder taken from reference TRBV11-2 and TRBJ2-5, is EAGVAQSPRYKIIEKRQSVAFWCNPISGHATLYWYQQILGQGPKLLIQFQNNGVVDDSQLPKDRFSAERLKGVDSTLKIQPAKLEDSAVYLCASSTHRGREETQYFGPGTRLLVL.

This clonotype was counted ten times or more. The chain couples TRBV4-1 to TRBJ2-2; 11 bases line up with TRBD2. The CDR3 has 17 amino acids. J gave up 7 bases and V 1 base, and 8 bases lay outside the gene matches. Germline CDR1 is MGHRA and CDR2 is YSYEKL. CDR3 in DNA: TGCGCCAGCAGCCAAGGGACGAGACTAGCGGGACTCGGGGAGCTGTTTTTT. Amino acids: CASSQGTRLAGLGELFF.

This clonotype showed up many times. The chain couples TRBV6-2 or TRBV6-3 to TRBJ2-2; 9 nucleotides match TRBD1. Germline trimming cut 3 bases from V and 6 bases from J; bases unmatched to any gene: 5. Germline assignment: CDR1 MNHEY and CDR2 SVGEGT. The CDR3 covers 15 residues. This CDR3 is CASSYTGGAAGELFF. The CDR3 nucleotides read TGTGCCAGCAGTTATACAGGGGGCGCCGCCGGGGAGCTGTTTTTT.

This clonotype was seen repeatedly, ten times or more. V is TRBV28 and J is TRBJ2-3; 7 positions agree with TRBD1. Looked up from germline, CDR1 is MDHEN and CDR2 is SYDVKM. Germline trimming cut 8 bases from V and 3 bases from J; bases unmatched to any gene: 8. This CDR3 comprises 14 residues. This CDR3 reads CASGRTGGTDTQYF. CDR3 coding DNA: TGTGCCAGCGGTCGGACAGGTGGTACAGATACGCAGTATTTT.

In its sample, this clonotype was seen many times. V gene TRBV18 combines with J gene TRBJ2-2; no firm D call. Between the trimmed V and J ends, which lost 3 bases and 4 bases, there was a span of 18 bases. CDR1 is KGHSH and CDR2 is LQKENI in the germline V gene. The CDR3 is made up of 17 amino acids. In nucleotides, the CDR3 is TGTGCCAGCTCACCTCCTCGTACGGACGGCACCACCGGGGAGCTGTTTTTT. This gives the protein CASSPPRTDGTTGELFF.

The rearrangement links TRBV5-1 to TRBJ2-4; possibly TRBD1 for D (5 bases). V dropped 4 bases and J dropped 8 bases, with 13 bases sitting between them. This CDR3 comprises 13 residues. Germline V lookup: CDR1 SGHRS, CDR2 YFSETQ. The CDR3 region is CASSGTGHDIQYF. Here the CDR3 DNA reads TGCGCCAGCAGCGGAACAGGCCATGACATTCAGTACTTC.

This clonotype was detected many times. The rearrangement links TRBV12-3 or TRBV12-4 to TRBJ2-2; 8 bases align to TRBD2. V shed 5 bases, J shed 1 base, and the junction held 6 bases outside the gene matches. This CDR3 has 16 amino acids. The CDR3 loop reads CASSPAGELNTGELFF. The CDR3 region has the DNA TGTGCCAGCAGTCCAGCGGGGGAGCTGAACACCGGGGAGCTGTTTTTT.

This clonotype was counted many times. This chain connects TRBV6-6 to TRBJ1-4; TRBD1 might be the D (5 bases). There are 14 residues in the CDR3. The germline CDR1 and CDR2 sequences are MNHNY and SVGAGI (reference sequence). Deletions cut 2 bases from V and 8 bases from J, with 12 bases between. Here the CDR3 reads CASSYQGAQEKLFF. The CDR3 coding sequence is TGTGCCAGCAGTTACCAAGGGGCACAGGAAAAACTGTTTTTT.

This clonotype appeared a few times. The chain joins TRBV28 to TRBJ2-2, with 7 bases matching TRBD1. This CDR3 has 15 amino acids. The germline gives CDR1 MDHEN, CDR2 SYDVKM. After removal of 3 bases from V and 3 bases from J, the junction contained 4 bases not matched to a gene. The CDR3 DNA reads as TGTGCCAGCAGTTTTCGCGACAGGGACACCGGGGAGCTGTTTTTT. This gives the protein CASSFRDRDTGELFF.

This clonotype was recorded many times. The V call is TRBV14, the J call TRBJ1-2; TRBD1 aligns across 7 bases. CDR1 is SGHDN, CDR2 FVKESK, per germline. The CDR3 runs to 15 residues. V was clipped by 3 bases and J by 1 base; unmatched bases: 5. The CDR3 loop reads CASSQDRKRNYGYTF. The CDR3 nucleotides read TGTGCCAGCAGCCAGGACAGGAAGCGTAACTATGGCTACACCTTC.

The sample holds many counts of this clonotype. The chain employs TRBV6-1 and TRBJ2-3, with D unresolved. The germline V gene encodes CDR1 MNHNS and CDR2 SASEGT. With 4 bases removed from V and 1 base from J, the gap between germline ends came to 9 bases. The CDR3 length is 14 residues. CDR3 in DNA: TGTGCCAGCAGTGTTGAGTATCGCACAGATACGCAGTATTTT. Translated, it gives CASSVEYRTDTQYF.